This T cell receptor beta chain was sequenced for a study of T cell repertoires in cytomegalovirus infection. Study details: Recently identified HLA-C-restricted CMV epitopes and well-studied HLA-B-restricted CMV epitopes were used by the study. Study conclusions and caveats: People with CMV and the relevant HLA were identified by cumulative public TCR beta family frequency. In two of eight donors, the top clonotype was HLA-C-restricted CMV-specific.

TCRdb re-analysed the reads in MiXCR, keeping a single row per CDR3 protein. The sample includes around 750,000 distinct CDR3 sequences, 30% to 35% seen only once; the top ten take approximately 13%. CDR1 SGHVT and CDR2 SQSDAQ come from the germline V gene. The CDR3 is made up of 10 amino acids. Trimming took 8 bases from V and 4 from J, leaving 6 bases between them. In this sample, this clonotype turned up a few times. What it binds is not known. This chain connects TRBV7-4 to TRBJ2-7; no reliable D call. The receptor was isolated from a human donor in good health (CMV status not recorded). Some clones in this sample may be carry-over from other donors' samples. This specimen was cultured CD8+ T cells from PBMCs, taken from culture after CMV antigen stimulation. The CDR3 coding sequence is TGTGCCAGCGCTTCTTACGAGCAGTACTTC. Translating it yields CASASYEQYF.